Shown below are 21 T cell receptor beta chains from a single sample sequenced in a study of shared clonotypes between healthy human individuals (TCRdb year 2020). Library preparation employed the immunoSEQ multiplex PCR assay. The clones in this table, taken by TCRdb from immuneACCESS, are in-frame only. Not every clone is retained; where verified, under half of the shortfall comes from an unresolved V gene, and the cause of the rest is unknown. Here the sample has about 600,000 clones; 97% occur a single time. The ten most abundant clones make up approximately 0.057% of the sample. Sequences were obtained from naive CD4+ T cells sorted from blood. According to the study, the label for this sample's cell subset or site signals: CD45RA+ positively selected. These receptors all come from a woman between 25 and 40 years old in good health.

This clone was seen only once. The chain has TRBV10-2 and TRBJ1-5; D gene uncertain. Germline loops: CDR1 WSHSY, CDR2 SAAADI. Trimming cost V 8 bases and J 0 bases, with 11 bases left between them. The CDR3 has 14 amino acids. CDR3 sequence: CASARSLSNQPQHF. The CDR3 coding sequence is TGCGCCAGCGCCCGTTCCCTTAGCAATCAGCCCCAGCATTTT.

This clone appeared a single time. This specimen includes other DNA sequences encoding the same CDR3. J is TRBJ2-1 and V is TRBV2, with 12 bases that match TRBD2. CDR3 length: 15 residues. Germline V lookup: CDR1 SNHLY, CDR2 FYNNEI. V was clipped by 4 bases and J by 2 bases; unmatched bases: 0. In nucleotides, the CDR3 is TGTGCCAGCAGTGGACTAGCGGGAGCCTACAATGAGCAGTTCTTC. As protein: CASSGLAGAYNEQFF. The variable domain in full, completed from reference TRBV2 and TRBJ2-1, reads EPEVTQTPSHQVTQMGQEVILRCVPISNHLYFYWYRQILGQKVEFLVSFYNNEISEKSEIFDDQFSVERPDGSNFTLKIRSTKLEDSAMYFCASSGLAGAYNEQFFGPGTRLTVL.

The chain joins TRBV5-6 to TRBJ2-5; maybe TRBD1 (6 bases). V lost 1 base to trimming and J lost 4 bases, with 8 bases between them. This CDR3 spans 13 amino acids. Looked up from germline, CDR1 is SGHDT and CDR2 is YYEEEE. The CDR3 loop is CASSLLDRETQYF. CDR3 DNA sequence: TGTGCCAGCAGCTTGCTGGACAGAGAGACCCAGTACTTC. Complete variable domain (other parts from reference TRBV5-6 and TRBJ2-5): DAGVTQSPTHLIKTRGQQVTLRCSPKSGHDTVSWYQQALGQGPQFIFQYYEEEERQRGNFPDRFSGHQFPNYSSELNVNALLLGDSALYLCASSLLDRETQYFGPGTRLLVL.

A single count supports this clone. The chain recombines TRBV2 with TRBJ2-5; D unresolved. The DNA end is more similar to TRBJ2-7, so the J call may be wrong. The germline V gene encodes CDR1 SNHLY and CDR2 FYNNEI. The CDR3 is 12 amino acids. Written as DNA, the CDR3 is TGTGCCAGCAGCCTCCTGGGCTACGAGCAGTACTTC. This gives the protein CASSLLGYEQYF.

This clone has just one count. The gene calls are TRBV18 and TRBJ2-5; 7 bases are shared with TRBD2. The J call may be mistaken, given a closer DNA end match to TRBJ2-7. Per germline, CDR1 KGHSH and CDR2 LQKENI. The CDR3 length is 13 residues. The CDR3 sequence: CASSPPSGYEQYF. CDR3 in DNA: TGTGCCAGCTCACCACCTAGCGGGTACGAGCAGTACTTC.

V usage is TRBV15 and J usage is TRBJ1-5; D gene ambiguous. This CDR3 spans 16 amino acids. CDR1 is LNHNV, CDR2 YYDKDF, per germline (reference sequence). V was pared by 3 bases and J by 0 bases, with 12 bases between. CDR3 nucleotides: TGTGCCACCAGCAGGGCATGGACCATTAGCAATCAGCCCCAGCATTTT. It translates to CATSRAWTISNQPQHF.

This clone is a singleton in its sample. This rearrangement joins TRBV4-1 to TRBJ1-1; 8 bases are shared with TRBD1. V dropped 4 bases and J dropped 1; count of bases not matched to a gene: 2. The length of the CDR3 is 14 residues. Per germline, CDR1 MGHRA and CDR2 YSYEKL. CDR3 in DNA: TGCGCCAGCAGCCGACAGGGGCGGAACACTGAAGCTTTCTTT. This gives the protein CASSRQGRNTEAFF.

With respect to this clone: The sample carries other DNA sequences with the same CDR3. This chain links TRBV18 with TRBJ1-3; D gene unclear. Between the trimmed V and J ends, which lost 3 bases and 4 bases, there was a span of 4 bases. The CDR3 extends over 12 amino acids. Germline loops: CDR1 KGHSH, CDR2 LQKENI. The CDR3 nucleotides read TGTGCCAGCTCACCCCAAGGAAACACCATATATTTT. Protein product: CASSPQGNTIYF.

This clone is a singleton in its sample. The chain joins TRBV28 to TRBJ2-2; D may correspond to TRBD1 or TRBD2 (6 bases each). The V gene lost 5 bases and the J gene lost 3 bases, with 13 bases spanning the gap. Looked up from germline, CDR1 is MDHEN and CDR2 is SYDVKM. The CDR3 has 15 amino acids. CDR3 sequence reads: CASSTNRDYTGELFF. CDR3 coding DNA: TGTGCCAGCAGTACTAACAGGGACTACACCGGGGAGCTGTTTTTT.

The chain combines TRBV29-1 with TRBJ1-1; the D gene is possibly TRBD1 (6 bases). In germline, CDR1 is SQVTM, CDR2 ANQGSEA. The CDR3 runs to 15 residues. V was clipped by 2 bases and J by 4 bases, with 17 bases between them. CDR3 loop: CSVEYIGGAPTEAFF. CDR3 bases: TGCAGCGTTGAATATATAGGGGGGGCTCCCACTGAAGCTTTCTTT.

This chain links TRBV6-5 with TRBJ1-1, with D tentatively TRBD1 (6 bases). The CDR3 has 16 residues. Germline V gene data show CDR1 as MNHEY and CDR2 as SVGAGI. V lost 4 bases and J 4 bases, leaving 19 bases between the germline ends. CDR3 in DNA: TGTGCCAGCAGTTGGATCCCCACAGGGTTCTCCACTGAAGCTTTCTTT. Translating gives CASSWIPTGFSTEAFF.

This clone was recorded once. This chain uses TRBV23-1 with TRBJ1-3; D remains ambiguous. TRBV23-1 is noted as an ORF with a role that remains uncertain. This CDR3 is 13 amino acids long. Deletions cut 7 bases from V and 0 bases from J, with 7 bases between. CDR3 coding DNA: TGCGCCAGCACCTGGAGCTCTGGAAACACCATATATTTT. Amino acid sequence: CASTWSSGNTIYF.

This chain joins TRBV15 and TRBJ2-3; 7 bases align to TRBD1. This CDR3 has 16 residues. The germline gives CDR1 LNHNV, CDR2 YYDKDF (reference sequence). With 2 bases clipped from V and 5 bases from J, the junction kept 10 bases outside the gene matches. DNA of the CDR3: TGTGCCACCAGCAGACAGGGGGTCTTCCTTAGAGATACGCAGTATTTT. Protein: CATSRQGVFLRDTQYF. Full variable domain (remainder filled in from reference TRBV15 and TRBJ2-3): DAMVIQNPRYQVTQFGKPVTLSCSQTLNHNVMYWYQQKSSQAPKLLFHYYDKDFNNEADTPDNFQSRRPNTSFCFLDIRSPGLGDTAMYLCATSRQGVFLRDTQYFGPGTRLTVL.

The V call is TRBV2, the J call TRBJ2-1; 8 nucleotides match TRBD2. There are 15 residues in the CDR3. CDR1 is SNHLY, CDR2 FYNNEI, per germline. V lost 11 bases to trimming and J lost 5 bases; unmatched junction nucleotides: 14. DNA for the CDR3: TGTGCCGGCAACGAGGAGCGGGAGTTCAACAATGAGCAGTTCTTC. This translates into CAGNEEREFNNEQFF.

J is TRBJ2-1 and V is TRBV2; no reliable D call. Germline V gives CDR1 SNHLY, CDR2 FYNNEI. V lost 8 bases and J lost 8, with 19 bases in between. This CDR3 spans 14 amino acids. The CDR3 spells CASGSTTPPHEQFF. The CDR3 DNA is TGTGCCAGCGGATCGACCACTCCCCCCCATGAGCAGTTCTTC.

The rearrangement links TRBV7-2 to TRBJ2-2; perhaps TRBD1 as D (6 bases). V shed 10 bases and J shed 0 bases, with 15 bases lying between them. This CDR3 comprises 15 residues. Germline V gene sequence: CDR1 SGHTA, CDR2 FQGNSA. CDR3: CATRGQQTNTGELFF. The CDR3 nucleotides are TGTGCCACCCGCGGACAGCAGACGAACACCGGGGAGCTGTTTTTT.

V is TRBV7-9 and J is TRBJ1-2, with D maybe TRBD1 (5 bases). From germline, CDR1 is SEHNR and CDR2 FQNEAQ (reference sequence). With 2 bases removed from V and 4 bases from J, the gap between germline ends came to 14 bases. The CDR3 length is 15 residues. The CDR3 spells CASSLRGKDTYGYTF. CDR3 coding DNA: TGTGCCAGCAGCTTAAGAGGGAAGGACACCTATGGCTACACCTTC. The entire variable domain, with the rest obtained from reference TRBV7-9 and TRBJ1-2, is as follows: DTGVSQNPRHKITKRGQNVTFRCDPISEHNRLYWYRQTLGQGPEFLTYFQNEAQLEKSRLLSDRFSAERPKGSFSTLEIQRTEQGDSAMYLCASSLRGKDTYGYTFGSGTRLTVV.

The CDR3 DNA is TGTGCCAGCAGGCGCACGGGACAACACTCCTACGAGCAGTACTTC. Amino acids: CASRRTGQHSYEQYF. The chain joins TRBV6-5 to TRBJ2-7; weak D call: TRBD1 (6 bases). The CDR3 totals 15 residues. V dropped 6 bases and J dropped 0 bases, with 15 bases sitting between them. CDR1 and CDR2 from the germline V gene are MNHEY and SVGAGI.

The chain recombines TRBV11-2 with TRBJ2-7, with unresolved D. Germline V gene lookup returns CDR1 SGHAT and CDR2 FQNNGV. The CDR3 totals 14 residues. Trimming stripped 1 base from V and 2 bases from J, with 9 bases between. For the CDR3, the DNA is TGTGCCAGCAGCTTAGGCGTACAAACCTACGAGCAGTACTTC. Its protein is CASSLGVQTYEQYF.

This chain connects TRBV27 to TRBJ2-7; TRBD2 is a possible D gene (6 bases). Trimming took off 10 bases at V and 2 bases at J, with 15 bases between the two ends. Germline V gene data show CDR1 as MNHEY and CDR2 as SMNVEV (reference sequence). The CDR3 covers 13 residues. This CDR3 is CAIFASDPYEQYF. The CDR3 DNA reads as TGTGCCATTTTTGCTAGCGACCCCTACGAGCAGTACTTC.

The rearrangement joins TRBV28 to TRBJ2-2, with D perhaps being TRBD1 or TRBD2 (5 bases each). CDR1 MDHEN and CDR2 SYDVKM come from the germline V gene. The V gene lost 8 bases and the J gene lost 5 bases, with 15 bases spanning the gap. This CDR3 is 14 amino acids long. The CDR3 loop is CASRRDLRTGELFF. CDR3 DNA sequence: TGTGCCAGCCGCCGGGACCTTAGGACCGGGGAGCTGTTTTTT. Combining the CDR3 with reference TRBV28 and TRBJ2-2 gives the whole variable domain DVKVTQSSRYLVKRTGEKVFLECVQDMDHENMFWYRQDPGLGLRLIYFSYDVKMKEKGDIPEGYSVSREKKERFSLILESASTNQTSMYLCASRRDLRTGELFFGEGSRLTVL.